This T cell receptor beta chain came from a study of cytomegalovirus exposure and HLA in healthy donors. The overall study: Later analysis reported that the approximately 120 validation repertoires shared the platform of the roughly 710 first-cohort repertoires. General observations from the study: First-cohort TCR clusters tended to co-occur in the roughly 120 validation repertoires, a later analysis found. The study put around 180 TCR beta chains on its list as cytomegalovirus-associated.

Remarks on this clone: Its antigen remains unidentified.

The donors were part of the validation cohort, which consisted of under 150 subjects and was separate from the first cohort of about 650 subjects. CDR1 is SGHDN and CDR2 is FVKESK in the germline V gene. The V gene end was trimmed by 4 bases and the J gene end by 7 bases; junction bases not matched to a gene: 15. This CDR3 contains 17 residues. Libraries were prepared by immunoSEQ multiplex PCR; TCRdb keeps only in-frame clonotypes and omits some of them. The sample includes approximately 160,000 clones, over 85% of them seen just once. The sequence derives from a woman under 30 in good health and CMV-seropositive. V is TRBV14 and J is TRBJ2-1; 8 bases align to TRBD2. Sequencing was carried out using PBMCs. CDR3 amino acids: CASSPMGRAGDRNEQFF. CDR3 nucleotides: TGTGCCAGCAGCCCGATGGGGAGAGCGGGAGACAGGAATGAGCAGTTCTTC.